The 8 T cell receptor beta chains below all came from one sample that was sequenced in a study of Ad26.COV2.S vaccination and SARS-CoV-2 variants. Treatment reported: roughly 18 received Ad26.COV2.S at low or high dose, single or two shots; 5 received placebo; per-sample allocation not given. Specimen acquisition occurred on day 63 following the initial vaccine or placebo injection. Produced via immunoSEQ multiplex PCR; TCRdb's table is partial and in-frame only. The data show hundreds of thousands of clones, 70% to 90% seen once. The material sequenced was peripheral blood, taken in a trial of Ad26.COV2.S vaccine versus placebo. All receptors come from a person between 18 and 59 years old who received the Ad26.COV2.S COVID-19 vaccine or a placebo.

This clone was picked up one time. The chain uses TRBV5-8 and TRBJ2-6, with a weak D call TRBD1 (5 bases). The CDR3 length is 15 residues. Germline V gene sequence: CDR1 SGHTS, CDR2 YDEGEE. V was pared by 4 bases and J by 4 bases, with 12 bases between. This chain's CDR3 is CASSRRAAGANVLTF. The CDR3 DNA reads TGTGCCAGCAGCCGCAGGGCTGCGGGGGCCAACGTCCTGACTTTC. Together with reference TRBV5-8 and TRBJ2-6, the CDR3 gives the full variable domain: EAGVTQSPTHLIKTRGQQATLRCSPISGHTSVYWYQQALGLGLQFLLWYDEGEERNRGNFPPRFSGRQFPNYSSELNVNALELEDSALYLCASSRRAAGANVLTFGAGSRLTVL.

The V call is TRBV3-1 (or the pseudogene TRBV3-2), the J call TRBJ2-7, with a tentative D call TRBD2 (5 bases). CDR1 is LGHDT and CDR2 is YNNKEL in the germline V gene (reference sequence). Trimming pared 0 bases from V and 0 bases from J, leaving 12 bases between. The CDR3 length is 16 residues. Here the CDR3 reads CASSQDWRYSSYEQYF. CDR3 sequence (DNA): TGTGCCAGCAGCCAAGATTGGAGGTACAGCTCCTACGAGCAGTACTTC.

The CDR3 region is CASSFNSGSTPYEQYF. The CDR3 region has the DNA TGTGCCAGCAGTTTTAACAGCGGGAGTACCCCCTACGAGCAGTACTTC. The chain recombines TRBV7-2 with TRBJ2-7, with 8 bases that match TRBD2. The CDR3 has 16 amino acids. CDR1 and CDR2 from the germline V gene are SGHTA and FQGNSA. Trimming took 6 bases from V and 2 from J; bases not matched to a gene: 12.

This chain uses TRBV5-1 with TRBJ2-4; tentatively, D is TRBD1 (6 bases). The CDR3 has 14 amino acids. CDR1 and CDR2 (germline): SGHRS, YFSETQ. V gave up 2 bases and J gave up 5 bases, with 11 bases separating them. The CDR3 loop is CASSFRDTENIQYF. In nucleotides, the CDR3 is TGCGCCAGCAGCTTCCGGGACACCGAAAACATTCAGTACTTC.

The CDR3 is CASQGAGPNTEAFF. The CDR3 coding sequence is TGTGCCAGCCAGGGGGCAGGGCCGAACACTGAAGCTTTCTTT. This chain joins TRBV7-3 and TRBJ1-1, with 8 bases fitting TRBD1. Germline trimming cut 8 bases from V and 1 base from J; bases unmatched to any gene: 6. The CDR3 spans 14 residues. Germline V gene data show CDR1 as SGHTA and CDR2 as FQGTGA.

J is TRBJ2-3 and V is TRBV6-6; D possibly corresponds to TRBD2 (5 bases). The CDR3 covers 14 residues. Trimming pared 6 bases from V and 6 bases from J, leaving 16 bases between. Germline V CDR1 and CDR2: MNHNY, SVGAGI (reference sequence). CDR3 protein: CASSRDYVGDTQYF. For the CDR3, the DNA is TGTGCCAGCAGCCGTGACTATGTGGGTGATACGCAGTATTTT.

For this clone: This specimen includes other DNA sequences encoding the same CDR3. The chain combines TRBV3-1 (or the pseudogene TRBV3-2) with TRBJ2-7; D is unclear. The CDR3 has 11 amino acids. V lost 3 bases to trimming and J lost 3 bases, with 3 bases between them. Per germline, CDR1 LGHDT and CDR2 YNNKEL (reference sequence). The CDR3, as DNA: TGTGCCAGCAGCCATAGCTACGAGCAGTACTTC. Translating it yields CASSHSYEQYF.

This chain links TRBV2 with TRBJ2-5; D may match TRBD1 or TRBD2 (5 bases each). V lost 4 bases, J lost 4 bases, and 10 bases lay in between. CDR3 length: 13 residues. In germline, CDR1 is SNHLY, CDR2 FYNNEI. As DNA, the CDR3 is TGTGCCAGCAGTGGGGGGATGGTAGAGACCCAGTACTTC. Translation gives CASSGGMVETQYF.